These T cell receptor beta chains were read from a single sample in a study of STAT5B mutations in CD4+ large granular lymphocyte leukemia. Assay used: immunoSEQ multiplex PCR; TCRdb lists only in-frame clones, some missing. Here the sample spans 45,000 to 50,000 clones, 65% to 85% being singletons. The sample was CD4+ T cells from blood buffy coats. The receptor set was obtained from a human donor in good health. Both conserved end residues are part of each CDR3. The order of the fields is V gene, J gene, D gene, clone size, CDR3 protein, CDR3 DNA. The D gene is left open where the match is weak. Only part of the rows carry a size: once, few, many, or a class if the clone is expanded.

V: TRBV7-3; J: TRBJ1-1; D: .; size: .; CDR3: CASSLGANTEAFF; DNA: TGTGCCAGCAGCTTGGGGGCGAACACTGAAGCTTTCTTT
V: TRBV9; J: TRBJ1-3; D: .; size: .; CDR3: CASSGGDTPTGNTIYF; DNA: TGTGCCAGCAGCGGGGGGGACACTCCAACTGGAAACACCATATATTTT
V: TRBV5-6; J: TRBJ2-6; D: TRBD1; size: .; CDR3: CASSLTGFHSGANVLTF; DNA: TGTGCCAGCAGCCTGACAGGGTTTCACTCCGGGGCCAACGTCCTGACTTTC
V: TRBV15; J: TRBJ1-4; D: TRBD1; size: .; CDR3: CATSRVVTGVPNEKLFF; DNA: TGTGCCACCAGCAGAGTTGTGACAGGGGTTCCTAATGAAAAACTGTTTTTT
V: TRBV10-3; J: TRBJ1-1; D: .; size: few; CDR3: CAISLTGRDTEAFF; DNA: TGTGCCATCAGCCTAACAGGGAGGGACACTGAAGCTTTCTTT
V: TRBV5-1; J: TRBJ1-2; D: .; size: .; CDR3: CASSIRTDNYGYTF; DNA: TGCGCCAGCAGCATACGGACGGATAACTATGGCTACACCTTC
V: TRBV5-6; J: TRBJ2-1; D: TRBD2; size: .; CDR3: CASSNHPSGTSGRMVEQFF; DNA: TGTGCCAGCAGCAACCATCCGTCCGGGACTAGCGGGAGGATGGTTGAGCAGTTCTTC
V: TRBV10-3; J: TRBJ2-7; D: .; size: few; CDR3: CAISEPGTAASYEQYF; DNA: TGTGCCATCAGTGAGCCGGGGACTGCGGCTTCCTACGAGCAGTACTTC
V: TRBV10-2; J: TRBJ2-3; D: TRBD2; size: .; CDR3: CASRGLAGGRDTQYF; DNA: TGCGCCAGCAGGGGACTAGCGGGAGGGCGGGATACGCAGTATTTT
V: TRBV2; J: TRBJ2-5; D: TRBD2; size: .; CDR3: CASTAVAGPQETQYF; DNA: TGTGCCAGCACCGCTGTAGCGGGGCCTCAAGAGACCCAGTACTTC
V: TRBV5-1; J: TRBJ2-2; D: .; size: .; CDR3: CATQTSGSLGTGELFF; DNA: TGCGCCACCCAAACCTCCGGGTCGTTGGGCACCGGGGAGCTGTTTTTT
V: TRBV18; J: TRBJ2-1; D: .; size: .; CDR3: CASSPHSRGEQFF; DNA: TGTGCCAGCTCACCGCATAGTAGGGGTGAGCAGTTCTTC
V: TRBV5-1; J: TRBJ1-1; D: TRBD1; size: .; CDR3: CASSLGQGALNTEAFF; DNA: TGCGCCAGCAGCCTGGGACAGGGGGCCCTGAACACTGAAGCTTTCTTT
V: TRBV5-1; J: TRBJ2-5; D: .; size: .; CDR3: CASSPRQIQETQYF; DNA: TGCGCCAGCAGCCCAAGACAGATCCAAGAGACCCAGTACTTC
V: TRBV5-1; J: TRBJ1-4; D: TRBD1; size: .; CDR3: CASSLEGTGSKLFF; DNA: TGCGCCAGCAGCTTGGAGGGGACAGGGTCCAAACTGTTTTTT
V: TRBV11-2; J: TRBJ1-2; D: .; size: .; CDR3: CASSLGTSIGYTF; DNA: TGTGCCAGCAGCCTAGGGACCTCCATTGGCTACACCTTC
V: TRBV6-5; J: TRBJ2-2; D: .; size: .; CDR3: CASSETSSGELFF; DNA: TGTGCCAGCAGTGAGACTAGTTCAGGGGAGCTGTTTTTT